This T cell receptor beta chain was captured by sequencing in a study of OX40 agonist ivuxolimab in advanced cancers. In the study overall: Patients undergoing dose escalation presented with hepatocellular carcinoma, melanoma, renal cell or head and neck cancer. Previous treatment with anti-PD-1, anti-PD-L1 or anti-CTLA-4 therapy was allowed; 40% had received some. Partial responses occurred in three patients (one hepatocellular carcinoma, two cutaneous melanoma). Findings and caveats of the study: Low normalized T-cell clonal expansion was also seen in some nonresponders.

On this clone: Its antigen is unknown.

Using immunoSEQ multiplex PCR, the repertoire was profiled, and TCRdb retains in-frame clones only, with some absent. This table has 50,000 to 80,000 clones, about 90% appearing once. This specimen was CD4+ or CD8+ T cells sorted from blood, taken in a trial of the OX40 agonist ivuxolimab. This TCR was sampled from an adult with an advanced solid tumor such as melanoma, head and neck, liver or kidney cancer.

In DNA form, the CDR3 reads TGTGCCAGCAGTAGACACGCCATGAACACTGAAGCTTTCTTT. Translation gives CASSRHAMNTEAFF. This chain joins TRBV6-4 and TRBJ1-1; D remains unclear. V lost 5 bases to trimming and J lost 0 bases, with 10 bases between them. Germline V CDR1 and CDR2: MRHNA, SNTAGT. The CDR3 runs 14 residues.